This TCR beta chain comes out of a study of cytomegalovirus exposure and HLA in healthy donors. Details on this clone: Its antigen is unknown.

General study points: The authors later found HLA-associated TCR beta chains more clonally expanded than equally common others.

This PCR relied on a set of 60 Vbeta primers and 13 Jbeta primers. Profiled with immunoSEQ multiplex PCR; TCRdb holds only in-frame clones, not every one. This table has approximately 120,000 clones, roughly 69% appearing once. This clonotype was sampled from a woman in her 70s in good health and CMV-seropositive. Sequenced input: PBMCs.

The CDR3 loop is CASSQGWGRDTDTQYF. The CDR3 DNA is TGCGCCAGCAGCCAAGGTTGGGGCAGGGACACAGATACGCAGTATTTT. The genes are TRBV4-1 and TRBJ2-3; TRBD1 might be the D (5 bases). Trimming removed 1 base from V and 2 bases from J, with 13 bases in between. Germline V gene sequence: CDR1 MGHRA, CDR2 YSYEKL. The CDR3 covers 16 residues.